This entry describes one T cell receptor (beta chain). This sample is drawn from a study of blood T cell repertoires in COVID-19. The protocol was immunoSEQ multiplex PCR, while the TCRdb copy is restricted to in-frame clones and leaves out a portion. The sample shows fewer than 250,000 clones, approximately 80% of them seen only once. V was shortened by 3 bases and J by 2 bases, with 13 bases between the two germline ends. CDR1 MGHRA and CDR2 YSYEKL come from the germline V gene. The CDR3 length is 15 residues. The chain employs TRBV4-1 and TRBJ1-1, with D possibly matching TRBD1 (5 bases). This TCR derives from a woman in her sixties or seventies with acute or convalescent COVID-19. The sample comprised peripheral blood. The CDR3 DNA follows: TGCGCCAGCAGCCAGCCGAACAGGCTCAACACTGAAGCTTTCTTT. Protein: CASSQPNRLNTEAFF.